This TCR beta chain was sequenced in a study of PD-L1 blockade in urothelial cancer. Study at large: The median number of T cells present in blood samples was about 140,000.

The CDR3 runs to 16 residues. The V end was cut by 5 bases, the J end by 7 bases, with 20 bases between. Per the germline V gene, CDR1 is MDHEN and CDR2 is SYDVKM. This table comes from immunoSEQ multiplex PCR, and its TCRdb copy is limited to in-frame clones, with some not included. The sample lists about 82,000 clones; about 85% were seen once. The sample holds one count of this clone. The starting material was PBMCs, obtained around atezolizumab (anti-PD-L1) treatment. This sequence joins TRBV28 and TRBJ1-4; D unclear. This sequence originates from a woman aged 70 to 79 with urothelial cancer. The DNA of the CDR3 is TGTGCCAGCAGTCCCGGTGGAAAATGGGGAGGTGAAAAACTGTTTTTT. It specifies CASSPGGKWGGEKLFF.